These T cell receptor beta chains were read from a single sample in a study of blood T cell repertoires in COVID-19. Clones were read by immunoSEQ multiplex PCR, and TCRdb kept only the in-frame ones, dropping some. There are over 200,000 clones in the sample; 83% occur only once, and around 2.6% lies in the top ten. Sequenced: peripheral blood. The receptor set was obtained from a woman aged 70-85 years with active or convalescent COVID-19. CDR3s include the opening cysteine and the closing phenylalanine or tryptophan. The D gene is left open where the match is weak. Expanded clones are given a class, and other clones once, few, many or no size at all.

CDR3 DNA: TGTGCCAGCAGCCAAGGGAGGGCCACACGGCGAGCGGATACTAACTATGGCTACACCTTC
CDR3 protein: CASSQGRATRRADTNYGYTF
D gene: .
J gene: TRBJ1-2
V gene: TRBV14
clone size: .

CDR3 DNA: TGTGCCAGCAGTGAAGCTCCACTCGGCTACACCTTC
CDR3 protein: CASSEAPLGYTF
D gene: .
J gene: TRBJ1-2
V gene: TRBV2
clone size: .

CDR3 DNA: TGTGCCAGCAGCCGTAGCGGGAGGAGCGGTAACACCGGGGAGCTGTTTTTT
CDR3 protein: CASSRSGRSGNTGELFF
D gene: TRBD2
J gene: TRBJ2-2
V gene: TRBV9
clone size: .

CDR3 DNA: TGTGCCAGCAGCCAAGACAGGGGGAACTATGGCTACACCTTC
CDR3 protein: CASSQDRGNYGYTF
D gene: TRBD1
J gene: TRBJ1-2
V gene: TRBV7-2
clone size: few

CDR3 DNA: TGCGCCAGCAGCTTGGAGGTAGGGGGCGACTATGGCTACACCTTC
CDR3 protein: CASSLEVGGDYGYTF
D gene: TRBD1
J gene: TRBJ1-2
V gene: TRBV5-1
clone size: .

CDR3 DNA: TGTGCCAGCGCGGGAACTAGCAATCAGCCCCAGCATTTT
CDR3 protein: CASAGTSNQPQHF
D gene: .
J gene: TRBJ1-5
V gene: TRBV3-1/TRBV3-2
clone size: .

CDR3 DNA: TGTGCCAGCAGCCCGGGGGGGGGTACTGAAAAACTGTTTTTT
CDR3 protein: CASSPGGGTEKLFF
D gene: .
J gene: TRBJ1-4
V gene: TRBV28
clone size: .

CDR3 DNA: TGTGCCAGCAATACGGGGGTCGGGACTGAAGCTTTCTTT
CDR3 protein: CASNTGVGTEAFF
D gene: .
J gene: TRBJ1-1
V gene: TRBV6-6
clone size: once

CDR3 DNA: TGTGCCAGCAAAACGGGGGGTGGAGAGACCCAGTACTTC
CDR3 protein: CASKTGGGETQYF
D gene: TRBD2
J gene: TRBJ2-5
V gene: TRBV7-2
clone size: .

CDR3 DNA: TGCGCCAGCAGCGTCGGACAGCCGAACACTGAAGCTTTCTTT
CDR3 protein: CASSVGQPNTEAFF
D gene: .
J gene: TRBJ1-1
V gene: TRBV5-1
clone size: .

CDR3 DNA: TGTGCCAGCCATAGCAGGGGGGTAGGCAACATTCAGTACTTC
CDR3 protein: CASHSRGVGNIQYF
D gene: .
J gene: TRBJ2-4
V gene: TRBV5-4
clone size: .

CDR3 DNA: TGCGCCAGCAGTCCGACAGGCATCTCCTACGAGCAGTACTTC
CDR3 protein: CASSPTGISYEQYF
D gene: .
J gene: TRBJ2-7
V gene: TRBV10-1
clone size: .

CDR3 DNA: TGTGCCAGCAGCCCCGCGGGGGACACCCAGTACTTC
CDR3 protein: CASSPAGDTQYF
D gene: TRBD2
J gene: TRBJ2-5
V gene: TRBV7-2
clone size: .

CDR3 DNA: TGTGCCGGGTCGTCTAGCGGACTCTCCTACGAGCAGTACTTC
CDR3 protein: CAGSSSGLSYEQYF
D gene: TRBD2
J gene: TRBJ2-7
V gene: TRBV2
clone size: .

CDR3 DNA: TGCGCCAGCAGCTACACAGGATTCGATGAGCAGTTCTTC
CDR3 protein: CASSYTGFDEQFF
D gene: .
J gene: TRBJ2-1
V gene: TRBV5-1
clone size: .

CDR3 DNA: TGTGCCAGCAGCTTACAGGCGGGGTGGAACACTGAAGCTTTCTTT
CDR3 protein: CASSLQAGWNTEAFF
D gene: .
J gene: TRBJ1-1
V gene: TRBV7-6
clone size: few

CDR3 DNA: TGTGCCAGCAGCTTACTAGCGACTACCTACAATGAGCAGTTCTTC
CDR3 protein: CASSLLATTYNEQFF
D gene: .
J gene: TRBJ2-1
V gene: TRBV7-9
clone size: once

CDR3 DNA: TGTGCCAGCAGGCGGACGGGATCCCTAACGGAGCAGTTCTTC
CDR3 protein: CASRRTGSLTEQFF
D gene: .
J gene: TRBJ2-1
V gene: TRBV28
clone size: .

CDR3 DNA: TGTGCCAGCAGAATAGGGTTTCGGGGACTAGCAGGAGAGACCCAGTACTTC
CDR3 protein: CASRIGFRGLAGETQYF
D gene: TRBD2
J gene: TRBJ2-5
V gene: TRBV7-9
clone size: few

CDR3 DNA: TGCGCCAGCAGCTTGGGAGCGGCCAGCACAGATACGCAGTATTTT
CDR3 protein: CASSLGAASTDTQYF
D gene: .
J gene: TRBJ2-3
V gene: TRBV5-1
clone size: .

CDR3 DNA: TGTGCCAGCAGGTCAGCGGGGACCAATGAAAAACTGTTTTTT
CDR3 protein: CASRSAGTNEKLFF
D gene: .
J gene: TRBJ1-4
V gene: TRBV5-5
clone size: .

CDR3 DNA: TGTGCCAGCAGCTTAGGCCTAATGATTGGACAGGGGGCGCGTGAGCAGTACTTC
CDR3 protein: CASSLGLMIGQGAREQYF
D gene: TRBD1
J gene: TRBJ2-7
V gene: TRBV13
clone size: .

CDR3 DNA: TGCGCCAGCAGCAAGGACAGGGTTGCCTACAATGAGCAGTTCTTC
CDR3 protein: CASSKDRVAYNEQFF
D gene: TRBD1
J gene: TRBJ2-1
V gene: TRBV5-1
clone size: .

CDR3 DNA: TGTGCCAGCACCGGGACAGGGCTCAATGAGCAGTTCTTC
CDR3 protein: CASTGTGLNEQFF
D gene: TRBD1
J gene: TRBJ2-1
V gene: TRBV6-5
clone size: .

CDR3 DNA: TGCGCCAGCAGCTCCTTGGCGGAGGGCACTGAAGCTTTCTTT
CDR3 protein: CASSSLAEGTEAFF
D gene: .
J gene: TRBJ1-1
V gene: TRBV5-1
clone size: .

CDR3 DNA: TGTGCCAGCAGTATGGACAGGGGGGGACAGCCCCAGCATTTT
CDR3 protein: CASSMDRGGQPQHF
D gene: TRBD1
J gene: TRBJ1-5
V gene: TRBV2
clone size: .